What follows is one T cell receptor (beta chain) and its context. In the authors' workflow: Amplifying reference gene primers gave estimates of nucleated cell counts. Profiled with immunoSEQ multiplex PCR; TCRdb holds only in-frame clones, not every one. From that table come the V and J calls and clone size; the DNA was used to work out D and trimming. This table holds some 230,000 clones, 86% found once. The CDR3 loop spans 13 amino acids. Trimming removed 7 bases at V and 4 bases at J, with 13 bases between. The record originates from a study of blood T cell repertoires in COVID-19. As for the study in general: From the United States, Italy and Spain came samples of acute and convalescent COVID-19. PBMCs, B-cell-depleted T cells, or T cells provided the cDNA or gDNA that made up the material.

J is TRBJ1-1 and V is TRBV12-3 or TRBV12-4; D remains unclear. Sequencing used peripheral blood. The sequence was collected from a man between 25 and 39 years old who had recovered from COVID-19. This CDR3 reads CASTTPVSTEAFF. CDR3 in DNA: TGTGCCAGCACTACCCCCGTATCCACTGAAGCTTTCTTT.